Included here is one T cell receptor beta chain sequence, with context. The data are from a study of CD8+ T cells in alopecia areata. Study information: Those patients who were treated received oral tofacitinib, which was given at 5 to 10 mg twice daily for moderate-to-severe alopecia areata.

Trimming took 0 bases from V and 5 from J, leaving 14 bases between them. The CDR3 covers 15 residues. CDR1 is LGHNA and CDR2 is YNFKEQ in the germline V gene. Following extraction, RNA underwent reverse transcription to cDNA, which served as the sequencing template. Clones were sequenced by immunoSEQ multiplex PCR, and TCRdb holds only the in-frame ones, with some missing. The table includes 100,000 to 150,000 clones, approximately 58% detected once. Peripheral blood samples and lesional scalp punch biopsies were obtained from alopecia areata patients. The sequencing here drew on CD4+ T cells sorted from blood, taken at week 0. The rearrangement links TRBV4-2 to TRBJ2-7, with D possibly TRBD1 on 6 matching bases. This clonotype was obtained from a human donor with alopecia areata. The CDR3 sequence is CASSQDPGHSDEQYF. Written as DNA, the CDR3 is TGTGCCAGCAGCCAAGACCCGGGACATTCGGACGAGCAGTACTTC.